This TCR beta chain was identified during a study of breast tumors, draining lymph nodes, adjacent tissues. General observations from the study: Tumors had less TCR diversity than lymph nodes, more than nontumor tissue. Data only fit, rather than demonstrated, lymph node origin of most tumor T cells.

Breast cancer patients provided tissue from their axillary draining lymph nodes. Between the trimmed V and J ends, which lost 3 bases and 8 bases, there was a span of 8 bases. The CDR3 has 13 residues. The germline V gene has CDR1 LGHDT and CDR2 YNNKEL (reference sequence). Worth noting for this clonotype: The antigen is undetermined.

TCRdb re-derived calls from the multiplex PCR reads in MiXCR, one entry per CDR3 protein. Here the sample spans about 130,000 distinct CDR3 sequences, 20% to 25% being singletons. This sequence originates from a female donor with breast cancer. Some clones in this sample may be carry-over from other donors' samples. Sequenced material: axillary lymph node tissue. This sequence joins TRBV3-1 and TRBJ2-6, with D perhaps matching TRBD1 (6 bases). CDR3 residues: CASSQGASNVLTF. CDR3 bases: TGTGCCAGCAGCCAGGGGGCGTCCAACGTCCTGACTTTC.